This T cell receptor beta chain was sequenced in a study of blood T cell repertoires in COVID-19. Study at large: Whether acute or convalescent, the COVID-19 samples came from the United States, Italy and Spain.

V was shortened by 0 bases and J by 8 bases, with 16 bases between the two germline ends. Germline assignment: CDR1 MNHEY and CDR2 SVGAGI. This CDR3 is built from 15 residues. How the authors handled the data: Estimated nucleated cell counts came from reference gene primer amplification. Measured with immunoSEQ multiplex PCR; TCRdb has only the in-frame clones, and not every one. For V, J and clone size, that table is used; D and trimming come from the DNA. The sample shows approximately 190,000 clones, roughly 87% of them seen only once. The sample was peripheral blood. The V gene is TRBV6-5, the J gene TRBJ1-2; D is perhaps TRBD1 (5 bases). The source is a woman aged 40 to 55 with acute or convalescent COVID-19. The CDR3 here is CASSYSREGPQGYTF. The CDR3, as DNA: TGTGCCAGCAGTTACTCCAGGGAAGGGCCCCAGGGCTACACCTTC.